This T cell receptor beta chain was found in a study of T-cell memory formation after mild COVID-19. V was cut by 6 bases and J by 6 bases, with 12 bases left in between. Germline loops: CDR1 SEHNR, CDR2 FQNEAQ (reference sequence). The CDR3 spans 13 residues. TCRdb redid the calling of the 5' RACE reads with MiXCR, one entry per CDR3 protein. The table includes hundreds of thousands of distinct CDR3 sequences, roughly 21% detected once. This chain links TRBV7-9 with TRBJ2-1; D gene unclear. The source of this sequence is an adult woman who had mild COVID-19 (a few samples of this study predate the infection). Cell type and time point are not known. Sequencing was done on a sample of PBMCs or a T cell subset sorted from them (not recorded which). CDR3 loop: CASSPVRPNEQFF. In DNA form, the CDR3 reads TGTGCCAGCAGTCCCGTCCGGCCCAATGAGCAGTTCTTC.